This TCR beta chain was observed in a study of T-cell reconstitution after alpha-beta-depleted transplantation in children. The TCRbeta library was prepared with unique molecular identifiers. Via MiXCR, TCRdb re-called the PCR reads, giving one row per CDR3 protein. The sample records about 830,000 distinct CDR3 sequences, around 17% being singletons. Study-level points and caveats: At around two months after transplant, the alpha-beta T cells were reportedly derived from several hundred expanded clones that came from non-depleted graft cells.

The CDR3 consists of 13 residues. Between the trimmed V and J ends, which lost 3 bases and 3 bases, there was a span of 8 bases. The germline V gene encodes CDR1 DFQATT and CDR2 SNEGSKA (reference sequence). This clonotype was detected many times. Its antigen is as yet unknown. This material consisted of PBMCs, mostly from graft donor cells, taken 360 days after TCRalphabeta/CD19-depleted stem cell transplant. This chain connects TRBV20-1 to TRBJ2-2; D unclear. This sequence originates from a male patient younger than 18 who had a stem cell transplant for acute lymphoblastic leukemia, so the T cells may come from the graft donor. Here the CDR3 DNA reads TGCAGTGCTAGTGTCAAACACACCGGGGAGCTGTTTTTT. It codes for CSASVKHTGELFF.